This TCR beta chain was identified during a study of blood T cell repertoires in COVID-19. Background on the study: T cells, B-cell-depleted T cells, or PBMCs provided the cDNA or gDNA that served as material.

The CDR3 contains 13 residues. Germline values: CDR1 MNHEY, CDR2 SMNVEV (reference sequence). V was clipped by 3 bases and J by 6 bases; unmatched bases: 1. Using immunoSEQ multiplex PCR, the repertoire was profiled, and TCRdb retains in-frame clones only, with some absent. The sample has a few hundred thousand clones; 75% to 90% are singletons. The chain employs TRBV27 and TRBJ2-1, with TRBD2 matching over 8 bases. This TCR derives from a man aged 25 to 45 with acute or convalescent COVID-19. Sequenced input: peripheral blood. As DNA, the CDR3 is TGTGCCAGCAGTTTTCTAGCGGGCAATGAGCAGTTCTTC. As protein: CASSFLAGNEQFF.